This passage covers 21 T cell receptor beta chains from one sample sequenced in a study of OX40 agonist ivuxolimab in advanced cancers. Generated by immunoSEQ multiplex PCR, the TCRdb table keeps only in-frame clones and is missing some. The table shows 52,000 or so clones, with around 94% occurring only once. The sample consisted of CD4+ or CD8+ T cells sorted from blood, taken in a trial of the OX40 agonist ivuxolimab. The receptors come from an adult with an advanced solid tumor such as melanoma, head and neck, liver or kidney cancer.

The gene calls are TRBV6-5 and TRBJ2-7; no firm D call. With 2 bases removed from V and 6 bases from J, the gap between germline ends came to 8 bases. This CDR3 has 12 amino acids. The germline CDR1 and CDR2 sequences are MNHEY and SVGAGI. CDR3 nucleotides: TGTGCCAGCAGTTACGGCGGTGGCGAGCAGTACTTC. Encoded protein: CASSYGGGEQYF.

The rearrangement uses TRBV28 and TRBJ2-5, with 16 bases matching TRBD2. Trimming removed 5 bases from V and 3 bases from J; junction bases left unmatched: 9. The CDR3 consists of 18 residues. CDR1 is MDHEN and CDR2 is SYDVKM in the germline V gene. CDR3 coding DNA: TGTGCCAGCAGTCCCACGGGACTAGCGGGAGGGCCGGAAGAGACCCAGTACTTC. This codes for CASSPTGLAGGPEETQYF.

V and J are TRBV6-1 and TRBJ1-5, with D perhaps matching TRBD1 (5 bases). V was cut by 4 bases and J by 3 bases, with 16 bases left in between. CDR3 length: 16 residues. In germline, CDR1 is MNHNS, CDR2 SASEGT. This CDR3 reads CASSVSGRLDNQPQHF. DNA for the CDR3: TGTGCCAGCAGTGTCTCAGGGAGGTTGGACAATCAGCCCCAGCATTTT.

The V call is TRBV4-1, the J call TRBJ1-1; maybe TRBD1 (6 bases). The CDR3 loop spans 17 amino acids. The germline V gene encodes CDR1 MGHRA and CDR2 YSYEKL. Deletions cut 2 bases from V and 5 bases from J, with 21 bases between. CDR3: CASSQYTVRGAKTEAFF. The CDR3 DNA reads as TGCGCCAGCAGCCAATATACTGTTAGGGGGGCAAAGACTGAAGCTTTCTTT.

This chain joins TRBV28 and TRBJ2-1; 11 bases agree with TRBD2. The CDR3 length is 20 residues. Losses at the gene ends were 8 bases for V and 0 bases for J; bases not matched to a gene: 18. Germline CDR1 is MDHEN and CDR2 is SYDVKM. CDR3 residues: CASPAPVVAGGPCSYNEQFF. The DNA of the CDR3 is TGTGCCAGCCCAGCCCCGGTGGTAGCGGGAGGGCCGTGCTCCTACAATGAGCAGTTCTTC. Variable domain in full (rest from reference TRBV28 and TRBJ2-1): DVKVTQSSRYLVKRTGEKVFLECVQDMDHENMFWYRQDPGLGLRLIYFSYDVKMKEKGDIPEGYSVSREKKERFSLILESASTNQTSMYLCASPAPVVAGGPCSYNEQFFGPGTRLTVL.

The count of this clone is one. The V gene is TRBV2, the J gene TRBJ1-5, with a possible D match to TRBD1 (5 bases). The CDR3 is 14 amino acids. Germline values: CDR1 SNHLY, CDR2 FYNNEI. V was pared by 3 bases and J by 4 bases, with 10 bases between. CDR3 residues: CASSEGGGNQPQHF. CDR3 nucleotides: TGTGCCAGCAGTGAGGGGGGTGGGAATCAGCCCCAGCATTTT.

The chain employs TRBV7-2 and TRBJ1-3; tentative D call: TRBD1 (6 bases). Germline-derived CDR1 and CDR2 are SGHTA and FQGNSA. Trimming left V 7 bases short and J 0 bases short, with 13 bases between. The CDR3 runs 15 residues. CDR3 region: CASTPTGTSGNTIYF. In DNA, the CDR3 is TGTGCCAGCACCCCGACAGGCACCTCTGGAAACACCATATATTTT.

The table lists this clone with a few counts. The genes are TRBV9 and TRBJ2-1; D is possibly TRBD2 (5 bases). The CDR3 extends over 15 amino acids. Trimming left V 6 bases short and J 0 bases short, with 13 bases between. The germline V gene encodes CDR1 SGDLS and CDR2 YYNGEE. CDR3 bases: TGTGCCAGCACCCCACTAGGGAGCTCCTACAATGAGCAGTTCTTC. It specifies CASTPLGSSYNEQFF.

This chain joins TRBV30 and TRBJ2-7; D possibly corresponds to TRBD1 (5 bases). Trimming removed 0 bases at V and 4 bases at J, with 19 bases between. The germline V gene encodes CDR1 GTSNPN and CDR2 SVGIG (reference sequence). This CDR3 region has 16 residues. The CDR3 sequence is CAWSVGQSDRVYEQYF. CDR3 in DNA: TGTGCCTGGAGTGTGGGGCAATCGGATCGGGTATACGAGCAGTACTTC.

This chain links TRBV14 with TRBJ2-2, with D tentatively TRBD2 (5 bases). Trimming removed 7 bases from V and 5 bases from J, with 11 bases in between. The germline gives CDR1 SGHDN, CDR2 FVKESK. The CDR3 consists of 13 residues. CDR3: CASNRGTTGELFF. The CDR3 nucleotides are TGTGCCAGCAACCGGGGAACAACCGGGGAGCTGTTTTTT.

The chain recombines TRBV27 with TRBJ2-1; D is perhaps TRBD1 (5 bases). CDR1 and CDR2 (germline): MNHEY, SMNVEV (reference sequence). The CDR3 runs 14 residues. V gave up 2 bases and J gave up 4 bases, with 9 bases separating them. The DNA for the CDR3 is TGTGCCAGCAGTTTAGGCCAGGGTTACAATGAGCAGTTCTTC. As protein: CASSLGQGYNEQFF.

CDR3 DNA: TGTGCCAGCAGCCCCGCGGGGGGCGGCTATGGCTACACCTTC. It is translated as CASSPAGGGYGYTF. V is TRBV6-5 and J is TRBJ1-2; a weak D match, TRBD1 (6 bases). Trimming cost V 6 bases and J 4 bases, with 15 bases left between them. The CDR3 runs 14 residues. In germline, CDR1 is MNHEY, CDR2 SVGAGI.

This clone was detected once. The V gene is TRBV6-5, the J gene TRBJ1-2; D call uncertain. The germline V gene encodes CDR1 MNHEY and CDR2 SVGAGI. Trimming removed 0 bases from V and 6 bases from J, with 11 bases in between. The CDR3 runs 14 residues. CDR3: CASSYSDGVDGYTF. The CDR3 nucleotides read TGTGCCAGCAGTTACTCGGACGGAGTGGATGGCTACACCTTC.

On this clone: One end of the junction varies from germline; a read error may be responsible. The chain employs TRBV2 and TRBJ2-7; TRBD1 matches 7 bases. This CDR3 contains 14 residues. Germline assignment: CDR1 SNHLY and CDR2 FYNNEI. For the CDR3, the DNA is TGTGCCAGCAATGAACAGGGGACCATCTACGAGCAGTACTTC. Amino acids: CASNEQGTIYEQYF.

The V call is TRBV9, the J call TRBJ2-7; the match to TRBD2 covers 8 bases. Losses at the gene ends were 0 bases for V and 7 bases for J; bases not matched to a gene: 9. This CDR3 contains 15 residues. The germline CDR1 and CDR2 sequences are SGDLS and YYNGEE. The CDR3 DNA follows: TGTGCCAGCAGCGTAGACGGGAGGGCCGGAGGGGAGCAGTACTTC. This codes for CASSVDGRAGGEQYF. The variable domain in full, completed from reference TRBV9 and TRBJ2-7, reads DSGVTQTPKHLITATGQRVTLRCSPRSGDLSVYWYQQSLDQGLQFLIQYYNGEERAKGNILERFSAQQFPDLHSELNLSSLELGDSALYFCASSVDGRAGGEQYFGPGTRLTVT.

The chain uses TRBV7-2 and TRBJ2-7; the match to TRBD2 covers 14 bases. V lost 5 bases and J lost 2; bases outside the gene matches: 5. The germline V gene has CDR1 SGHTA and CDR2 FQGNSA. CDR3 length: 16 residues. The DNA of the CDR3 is TGTGCCAGCAGCGTCGGACTAGCGGGAGGTGCCTACGAGCAGTACTTC. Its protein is CASSVGLAGGAYEQYF.

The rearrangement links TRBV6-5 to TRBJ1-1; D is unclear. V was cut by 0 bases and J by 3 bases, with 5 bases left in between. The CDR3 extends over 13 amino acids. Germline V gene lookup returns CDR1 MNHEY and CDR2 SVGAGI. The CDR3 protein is CASSYSWDTEAFF. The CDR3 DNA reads TGTGCCAGCAGTTACTCGTGGGACACTGAAGCTTTCTTT.

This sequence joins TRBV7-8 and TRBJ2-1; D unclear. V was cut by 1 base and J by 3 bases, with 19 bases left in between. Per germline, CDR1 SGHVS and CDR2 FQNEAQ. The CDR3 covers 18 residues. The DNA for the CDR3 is TGTGCCAGCAGCTTAGATGAAGGGATGTCACGGTTCTACAATGAGCAGTTCTTC. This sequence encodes CASSLDEGMSRFYNEQFF.

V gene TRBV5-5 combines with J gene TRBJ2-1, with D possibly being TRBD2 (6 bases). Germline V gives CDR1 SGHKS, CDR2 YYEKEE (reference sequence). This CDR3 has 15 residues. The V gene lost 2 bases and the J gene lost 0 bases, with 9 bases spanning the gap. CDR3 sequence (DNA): TGTGCCAGCAGCTTTAGCGGACTCTCCTACAATGAGCAGTTCTTC. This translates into CASSFSGLSYNEQFF.

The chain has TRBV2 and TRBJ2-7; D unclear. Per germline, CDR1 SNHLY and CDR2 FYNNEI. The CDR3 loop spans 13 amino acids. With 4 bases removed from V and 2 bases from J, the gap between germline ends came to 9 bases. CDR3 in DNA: TGTGCCAGCAGTGTACAACAGACCTACGAGCAGTACTTC. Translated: CASSVQQTYEQYF.

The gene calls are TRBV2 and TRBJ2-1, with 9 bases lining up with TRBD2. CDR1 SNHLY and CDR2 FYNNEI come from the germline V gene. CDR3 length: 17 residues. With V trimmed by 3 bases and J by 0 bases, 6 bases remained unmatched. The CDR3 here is CASSEVLAGSSYNEQFF. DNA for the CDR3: TGTGCCAGCAGTGAGGTTCTAGCGGGGAGCTCCTACAATGAGCAGTTCTTC.